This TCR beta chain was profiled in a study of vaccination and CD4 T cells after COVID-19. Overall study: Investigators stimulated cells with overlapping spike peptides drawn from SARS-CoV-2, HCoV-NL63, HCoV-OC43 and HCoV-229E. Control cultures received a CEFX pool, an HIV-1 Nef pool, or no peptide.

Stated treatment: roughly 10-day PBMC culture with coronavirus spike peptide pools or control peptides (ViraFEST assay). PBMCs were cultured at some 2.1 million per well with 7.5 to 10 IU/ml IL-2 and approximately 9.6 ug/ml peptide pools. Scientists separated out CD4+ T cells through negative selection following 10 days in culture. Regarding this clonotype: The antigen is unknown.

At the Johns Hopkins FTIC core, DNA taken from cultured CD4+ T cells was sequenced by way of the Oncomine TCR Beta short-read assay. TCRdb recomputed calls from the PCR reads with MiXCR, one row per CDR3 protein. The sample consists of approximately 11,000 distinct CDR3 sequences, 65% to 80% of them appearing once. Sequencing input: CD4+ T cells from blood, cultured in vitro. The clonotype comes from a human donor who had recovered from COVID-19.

CDR3 amino acids: CASSSRNTGELFF. CDR3 nucleotide sequence: TGTGCCAGCAGCTCCCGGAACACCGGGGAGCTGTTTTTT. The V call is TRBV7-6, the J call TRBJ2-2; no firm D call. The CDR3 spans 13 residues. The V end was cut by 4 bases, the J end by 1 base, with 4 bases between. CDR1 is SGHVS and CDR2 is FNYEAQ in the germline V gene.